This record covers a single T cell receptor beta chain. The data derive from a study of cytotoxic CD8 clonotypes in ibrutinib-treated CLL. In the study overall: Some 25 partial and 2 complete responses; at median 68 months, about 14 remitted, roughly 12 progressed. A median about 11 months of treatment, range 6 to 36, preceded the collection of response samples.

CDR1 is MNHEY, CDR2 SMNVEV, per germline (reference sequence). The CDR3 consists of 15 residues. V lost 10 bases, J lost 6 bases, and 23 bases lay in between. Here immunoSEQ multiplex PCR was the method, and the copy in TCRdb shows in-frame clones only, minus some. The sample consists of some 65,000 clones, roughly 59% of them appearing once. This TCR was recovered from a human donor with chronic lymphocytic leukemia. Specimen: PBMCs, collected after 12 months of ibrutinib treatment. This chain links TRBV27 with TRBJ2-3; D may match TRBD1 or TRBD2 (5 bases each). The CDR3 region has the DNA TGTGCCACCTCCGCAGGCCAGACCTGGGGGGATACGCAGTATTTT. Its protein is CATSAGQTWGDTQYF.